This T cell receptor (beta chain) came from a study of identical twins. TCRdb called the 5' RACE reads again in MiXCR, with one record for every CDR3 protein. Of hundreds of thousands of distinct CDR3 sequences listed, around 6% are singletons. The table lists this clonotype with a few counts. Its antigen is unknown. Healthy Caucasians, and only they, were the donors. The CDR3 spans 12 residues. Trimming took off 4 bases at V and 2 bases at J, with 6 bases between the two ends. Study-level results: Among beta out-of-frame sequences, excess sharing between twins appeared weaker.

The sample was naive T cells sorted from blood. This sequence was found in a man aged 18-30 years in good health. The gene calls are TRBV12-3 or TRBV12-4 and TRBJ2-7, with a tentative D call TRBD2 (6 bases). The CDR3 protein is CASSWGAYEQYF. CDR3 nucleotides: TGTGCCAGCAGTTGGGGGGCCTACGAGCAGTACTTC.